This T cell receptor beta chain is drawn from a study of cytomegalovirus exposure and HLA in healthy donors. Overall study findings and caveats: By HLA locus, TCR association rates varied in a later analysis, with DRB1 showing the most and HLA-C the fewest. Segments of the TCR beta V type were, in most cases, productive about 90% or about 30% of the time in an earlier analysis.

As concerns this clone: The antigen remains unidentified.

Germline CDR1 is SGHRS and CDR2 is YFSETQ. The CDR3 has 16 residues. V was clipped by 4 bases and J by 7 bases; unmatched bases: 9. PCR primers comprised 60 Vbeta and 13 Jbeta primers. Generated by immunoSEQ multiplex PCR, the TCRdb table keeps only in-frame clones and is missing some. The data include 100,000 or so clones; the top ten clones carry under 0.7%. The chain recombines TRBV5-1 with TRBJ2-1, with 12 bases that match TRBD2. The TCR comes from a man aged 50-60 years in good health and CMV-seronegative. Specimen: PBMCs. The CDR3 reads CASSLSLAGGWNEQFF. For the CDR3, the DNA is TGCGCCAGCAGCCTAAGTCTAGCGGGGGGGTGGAATGAGCAGTTCTTC.